This T cell receptor beta chain was profiled in a study of B cell selection in AIRE deficiency. Using immunoSEQ multiplex PCR, the repertoire was profiled, and TCRdb retains in-frame clones only, with some absent. Of about 23,000 clones in the sample, about 97% were seen once. Sorting defined conventional CD4 T cells as CD4+CD127+. Broader study findings: About 30.6% of healthy-shared Treg sequences were found among patient Tconv cells. With only TCRbeta sequenced, around 40% of shared healthy Treg sequences overlapped Tconv. Of roughly 4,000 shared Treg TCRbeta sequences, about 30% were healthy-only, approximately 9% patient-only. Shared Treg sequences had shorter CDR3s, biased toward rearrangements with few non-templated insertions.

A remark on this clone: Antigen specificity is unknown.

Sequences were obtained from conventional CD4+ T cells sorted from PBMCs. The clonotype was recovered from a human donor with AIRE deficiency.

The CDR3 region has the DNA TGTGCCAGCAGCCAAAACCTCGGCTCCTACGAGCAGTACTTC. Protein sequence: CASSQNLGSYEQYF. This rearrangement joins TRBV7-2 to TRBJ2-7; D is unclear. CDR1 is SGHTA and CDR2 is FQGNSA in the germline V gene. Trimming pared 5 bases from V and 0 bases from J, leaving 11 bases between. This CDR3 contains 14 residues.